This T cell receptor (beta chain) was captured in a study of shared clonotypes between healthy human individuals. General observations from the study: Few donors restricted represented genetic and exposure-history diversity. Relative to their counterparts shared across all four donors, non-shared clonotypes exhibited diminished generation probabilities.

Turning to this clone: No antigen is known for it.

The V and J ends lost 6 bases and 6 bases respectively, with 14 bases between them. The CDR3 has 13 residues. Germline V gives CDR1 MNHEY, CDR2 SVGAGI. Both subsets, CD45RA+ naive and CD45RA-negative memory, were split from the CD4+ cells. Replicate PCRs run on sorted subsets employed approximately 0.2 ug DNA, approximately 30,000 T cell genomes. Libraries were prepared by immunoSEQ multiplex PCR; TCRdb keeps only in-frame clonotypes and omits some of them. The sample holds roughly 1.4 million clones, approximately 98.5% seen once. The specimen sequenced was naive CD4+ T cells sorted from blood. Subset here: CD45RA+ positively selected. The receptor was isolated from a man aged 25-45 years in good health. The chain couples TRBV6-5 to TRBJ1-1; possible D gene TRBD1, 5 bases. CDR3 coding DNA: TGTGCCAGCAGCTACAGAGGGGTGCCTGAAGCTTTCTTT. It encodes CASSYRGVPEAFF.